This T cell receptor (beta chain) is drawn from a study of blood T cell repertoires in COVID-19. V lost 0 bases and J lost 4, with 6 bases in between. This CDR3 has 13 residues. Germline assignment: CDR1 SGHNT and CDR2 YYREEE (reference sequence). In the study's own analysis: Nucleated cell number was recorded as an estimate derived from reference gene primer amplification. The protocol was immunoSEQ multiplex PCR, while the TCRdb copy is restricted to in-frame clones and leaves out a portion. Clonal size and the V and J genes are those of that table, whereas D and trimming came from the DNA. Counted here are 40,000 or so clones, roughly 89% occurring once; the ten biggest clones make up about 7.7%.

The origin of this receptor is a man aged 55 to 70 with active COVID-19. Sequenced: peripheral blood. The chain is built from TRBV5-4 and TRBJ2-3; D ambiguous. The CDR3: CASSLDGPDTQYF. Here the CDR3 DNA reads TGTGCCAGCAGCTTGGATGGCCCAGATACGCAGTATTTT.